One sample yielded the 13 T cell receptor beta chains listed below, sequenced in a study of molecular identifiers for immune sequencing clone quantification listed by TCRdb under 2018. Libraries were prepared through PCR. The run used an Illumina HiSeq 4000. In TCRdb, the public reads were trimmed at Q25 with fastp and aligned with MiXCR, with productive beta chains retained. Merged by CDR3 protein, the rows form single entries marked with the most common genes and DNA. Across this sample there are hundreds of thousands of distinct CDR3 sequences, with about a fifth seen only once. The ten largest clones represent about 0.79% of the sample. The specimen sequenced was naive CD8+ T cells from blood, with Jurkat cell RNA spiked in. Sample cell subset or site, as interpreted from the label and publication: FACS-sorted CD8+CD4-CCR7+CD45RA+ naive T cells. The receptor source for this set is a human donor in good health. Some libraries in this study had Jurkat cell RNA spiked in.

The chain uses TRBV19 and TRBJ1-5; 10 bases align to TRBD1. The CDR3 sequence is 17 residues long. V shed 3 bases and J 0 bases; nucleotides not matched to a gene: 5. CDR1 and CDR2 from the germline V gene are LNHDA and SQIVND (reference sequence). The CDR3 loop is CASSIGTGDYSNQPQHF. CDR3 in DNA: TGTGCCAGTAGTATCGGGACAGGGGATTATAGCAATCAGCCCCAGCATTTT.

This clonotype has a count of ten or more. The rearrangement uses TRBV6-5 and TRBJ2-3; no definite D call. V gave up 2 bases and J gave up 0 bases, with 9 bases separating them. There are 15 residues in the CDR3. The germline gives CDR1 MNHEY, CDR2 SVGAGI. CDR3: CASSYRVSSTDTQYF. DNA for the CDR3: TGTGCCAGCAGTTACAGGGTATCCAGCACAGATACGCAGTATTTT.

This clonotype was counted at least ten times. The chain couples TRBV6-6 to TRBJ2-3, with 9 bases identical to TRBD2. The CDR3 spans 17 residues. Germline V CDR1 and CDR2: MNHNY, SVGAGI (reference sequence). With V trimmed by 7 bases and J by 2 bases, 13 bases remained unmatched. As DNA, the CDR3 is TGTGCCAGCAATAACGCACTAGCGGGCAAGCTCACAGATACGCAGTATTTT. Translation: CASNNALAGKLTDTQYF.

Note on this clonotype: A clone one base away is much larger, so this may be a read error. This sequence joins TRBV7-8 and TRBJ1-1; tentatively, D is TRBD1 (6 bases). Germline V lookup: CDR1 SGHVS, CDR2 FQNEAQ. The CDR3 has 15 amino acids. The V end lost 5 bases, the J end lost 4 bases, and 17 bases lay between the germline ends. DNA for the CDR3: TGTGCCAGCAGCCCCTGTGGGGGCCGGCTCACTGAAGCTTTCTTT. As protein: CASSPCGGRLTEAFF.

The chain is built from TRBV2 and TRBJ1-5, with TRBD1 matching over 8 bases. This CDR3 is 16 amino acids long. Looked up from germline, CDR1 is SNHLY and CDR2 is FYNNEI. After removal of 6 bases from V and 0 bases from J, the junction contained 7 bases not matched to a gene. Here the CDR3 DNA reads TGTGCCAGCAGAGGGACAGGCCTTTATAGCAATCAGCCCCAGCATTTT. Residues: CASRGTGLYSNQPQHF.

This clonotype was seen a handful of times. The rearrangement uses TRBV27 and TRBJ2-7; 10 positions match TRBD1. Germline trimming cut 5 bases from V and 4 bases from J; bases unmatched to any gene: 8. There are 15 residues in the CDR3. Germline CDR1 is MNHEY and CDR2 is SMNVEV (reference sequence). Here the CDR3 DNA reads TGTGCCAGCAGTGCCGGGACAGGGGAAGGGTACGAGCAGTACTTC. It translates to CASSAGTGEGYEQYF.

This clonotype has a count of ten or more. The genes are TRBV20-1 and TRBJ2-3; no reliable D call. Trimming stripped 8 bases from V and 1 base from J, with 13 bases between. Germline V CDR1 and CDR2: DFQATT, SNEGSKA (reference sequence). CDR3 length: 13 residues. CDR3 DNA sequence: TGCAGTACGACCCTTACTCGCACAGATACGCAGTATTTT. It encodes CSTTLTRTDTQYF.

In DNA form, the CDR3 reads TGTGCCAGCAGTTCACTACTAGCGGGAGGCTTGGAGCAGTACTTC. Its protein product is CASSSLLAGGLEQYF. The chain couples TRBV6-2 or TRBV6-3 to TRBJ2-7, with 12 bases that match TRBD2. Germline V CDR1 and CDR2: MNHEY, SVGEGT. The CDR3 totals 15 residues. With 4 bases clipped from V and 7 bases from J, the junction kept 8 bases outside the gene matches.

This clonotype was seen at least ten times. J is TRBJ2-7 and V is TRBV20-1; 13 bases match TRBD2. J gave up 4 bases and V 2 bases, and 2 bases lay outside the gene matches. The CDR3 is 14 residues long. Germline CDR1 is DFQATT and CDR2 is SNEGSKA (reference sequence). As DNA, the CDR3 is TGCAGTGCTAGAAGACTAGCGGGGGGATACGAGCAGTACTTC. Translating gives CSARRLAGGYEQYF.

In DNA form, the CDR3 reads TGCAGTGCCACATCCCAGGGGCAGGACAGGGACACCGGGGAGCTGTTTTTT. Translation: CSATSQGQDRDTGELFF. J is TRBJ2-2 and V is TRBV20-1; the match to TRBD1 covers 8 bases. Trimming took 6 bases from V and 3 from J; bases not matched to a gene: 15. Germline CDR1 DFQATT, CDR2 SNEGSKA (reference sequence). The CDR3 length is 17 residues.

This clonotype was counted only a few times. The CDR3 region has the DNA TGTGCCAGCAGTTCCACTAGTACTTTAACCGGGGAGCTGTTTTTT. It translates to CASSSTSTLTGELFF. V gene TRBV27 combines with J gene TRBJ2-2; D possibly corresponds to TRBD2 (5 bases). CDR1 is MNHEY and CDR2 is SMNVEV in the germline V gene (reference sequence). CDR3 length: 15 amino acids. The ends were cut back, 4 bases at V and 5 bases at J, with 14 bases in the middle.

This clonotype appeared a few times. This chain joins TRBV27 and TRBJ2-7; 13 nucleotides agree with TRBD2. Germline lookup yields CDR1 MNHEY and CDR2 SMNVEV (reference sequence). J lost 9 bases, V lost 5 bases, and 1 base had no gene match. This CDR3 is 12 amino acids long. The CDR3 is CASSGLAGVQYF. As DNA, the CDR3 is TGTGCCAGCAGTGGACTAGCGGGAGTGCAGTACTTC.

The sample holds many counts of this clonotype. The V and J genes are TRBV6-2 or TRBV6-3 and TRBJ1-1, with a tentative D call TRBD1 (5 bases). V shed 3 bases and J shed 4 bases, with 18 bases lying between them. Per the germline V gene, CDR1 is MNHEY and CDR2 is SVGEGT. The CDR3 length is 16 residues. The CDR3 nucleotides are TGTGCCAGCAGTTATCGGCTGTCGGGGGTAGGCACTGAAGCTTTCTTT. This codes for CASSYRLSGVGTEAFF.